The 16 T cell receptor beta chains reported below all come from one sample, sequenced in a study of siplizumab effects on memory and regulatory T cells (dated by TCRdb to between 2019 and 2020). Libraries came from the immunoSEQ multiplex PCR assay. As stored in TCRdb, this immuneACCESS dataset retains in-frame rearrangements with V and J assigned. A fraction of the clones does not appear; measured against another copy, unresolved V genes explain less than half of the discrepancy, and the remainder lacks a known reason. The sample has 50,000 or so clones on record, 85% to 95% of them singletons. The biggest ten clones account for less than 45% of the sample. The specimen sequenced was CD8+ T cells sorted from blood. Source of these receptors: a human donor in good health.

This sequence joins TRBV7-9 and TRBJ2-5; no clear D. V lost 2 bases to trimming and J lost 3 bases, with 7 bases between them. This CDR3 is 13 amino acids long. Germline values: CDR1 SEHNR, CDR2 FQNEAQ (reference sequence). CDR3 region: CASSLPAEETQYF. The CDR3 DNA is TGTGCCAGCAGCTTACCCGCAGAAGAGACCCAGTACTTC.

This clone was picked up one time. The CDR3 here is CASSALGNTEAFF. The CDR3 DNA is TGTGCCAGCAGTGCCCTAGGTAACACTGAAGCTTTCTTT. The V and J genes are TRBV27 and TRBJ1-1; D not resolved. CDR1 and CDR2 from the germline V gene are MNHEY and SMNVEV (reference sequence). Trimming pared 5 bases from V and 2 bases from J, leaving 9 bases between. The CDR3 is 13 residues long.

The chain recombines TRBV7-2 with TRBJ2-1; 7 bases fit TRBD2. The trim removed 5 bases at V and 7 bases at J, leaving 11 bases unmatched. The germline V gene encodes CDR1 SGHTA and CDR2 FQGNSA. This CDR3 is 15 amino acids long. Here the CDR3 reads CASSVRDYLGNEQFF. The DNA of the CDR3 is TGTGCCAGCAGCGTTCGGGACTACCTAGGAAATGAGCAGTTCTTC.

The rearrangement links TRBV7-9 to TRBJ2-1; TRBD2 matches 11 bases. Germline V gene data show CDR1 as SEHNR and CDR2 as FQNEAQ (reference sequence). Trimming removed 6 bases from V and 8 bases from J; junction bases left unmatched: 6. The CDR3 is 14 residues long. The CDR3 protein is CASSLSGRVHEQFF. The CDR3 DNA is TGTGCCAGCAGTCTTAGCGGGAGGGTTCATGAGCAGTTCTTC.

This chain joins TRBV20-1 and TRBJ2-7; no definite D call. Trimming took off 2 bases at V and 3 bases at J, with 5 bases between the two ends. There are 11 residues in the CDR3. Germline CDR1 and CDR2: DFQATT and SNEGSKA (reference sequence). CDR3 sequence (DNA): TGCAGTGCTAGAATACTCTACGAGCAGTACTTC. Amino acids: CSARILYEQYF.

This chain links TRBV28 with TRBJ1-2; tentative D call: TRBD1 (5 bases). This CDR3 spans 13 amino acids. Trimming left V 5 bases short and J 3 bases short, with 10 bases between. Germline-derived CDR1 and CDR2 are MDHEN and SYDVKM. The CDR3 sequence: CASSRDRDYGYTF. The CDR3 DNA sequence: TGTGCCAGCAGTCGGGACCGAGACTATGGCTACACCTTC.

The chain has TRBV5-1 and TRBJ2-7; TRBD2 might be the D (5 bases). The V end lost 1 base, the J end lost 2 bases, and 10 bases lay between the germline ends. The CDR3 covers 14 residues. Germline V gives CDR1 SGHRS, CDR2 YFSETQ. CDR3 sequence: CASSLTGTAYEQYF. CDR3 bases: TGCGCCAGCAGCTTGACGGGAACGGCCTACGAGCAGTACTTC.

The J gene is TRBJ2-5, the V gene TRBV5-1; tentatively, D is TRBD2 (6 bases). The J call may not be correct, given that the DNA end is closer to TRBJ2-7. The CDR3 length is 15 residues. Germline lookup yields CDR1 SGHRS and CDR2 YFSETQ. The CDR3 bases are TGCGCCAGCAGCTGGGCCAAGGCGGGATTAAACGAGCAGTACTTC. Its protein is CASSWAKAGLNEQYF.

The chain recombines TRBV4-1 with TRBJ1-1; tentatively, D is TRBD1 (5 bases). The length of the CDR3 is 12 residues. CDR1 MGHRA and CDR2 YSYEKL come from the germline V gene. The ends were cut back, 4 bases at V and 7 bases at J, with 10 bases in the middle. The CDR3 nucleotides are TGCGCCAGCAGCCGGGGGGAGGGTGAAGCTTTCTTT. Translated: CASSRGEGEAFF.

CDR3 nucleotides: TGTGCCAGCAGCTTAGGAGACAGGGGCGTCTATGGCTACACCTTC. As protein: CASSLGDRGVYGYTF. This rearrangement joins TRBV7-2 to TRBJ1-2; 8 nucleotides agree with TRBD1. The CDR3 is 15 residues long. J was trimmed by 4 bases and V by 1 base; bases with no gene match: 5. In germline, CDR1 is SGHTA, CDR2 FQGNSA.

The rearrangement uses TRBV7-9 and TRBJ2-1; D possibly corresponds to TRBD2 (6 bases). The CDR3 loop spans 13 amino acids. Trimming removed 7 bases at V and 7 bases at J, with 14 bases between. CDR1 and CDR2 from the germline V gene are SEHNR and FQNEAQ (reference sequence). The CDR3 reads CASTPGLNNEQFF. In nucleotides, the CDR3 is TGTGCCAGCACCCCGGGACTGAATAATGAGCAGTTCTTC.

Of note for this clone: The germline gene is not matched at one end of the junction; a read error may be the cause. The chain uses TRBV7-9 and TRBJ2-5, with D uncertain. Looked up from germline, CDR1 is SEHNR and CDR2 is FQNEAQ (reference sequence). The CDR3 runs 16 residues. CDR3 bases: TGTGCCAGCAGTTTAGCCTGGGCACCCCAAGGCGAGACCCAGTACTTC. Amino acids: CASSLAWAPQGETQYF.

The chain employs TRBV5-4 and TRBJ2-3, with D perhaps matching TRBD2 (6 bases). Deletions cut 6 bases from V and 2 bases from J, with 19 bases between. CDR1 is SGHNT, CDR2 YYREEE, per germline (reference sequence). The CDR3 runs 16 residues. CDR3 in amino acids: CASTSQSGLYTDTQYF. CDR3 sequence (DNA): TGTGCCAGCACCTCCCAGTCGGGACTGTACACAGATACGCAGTATTTT.

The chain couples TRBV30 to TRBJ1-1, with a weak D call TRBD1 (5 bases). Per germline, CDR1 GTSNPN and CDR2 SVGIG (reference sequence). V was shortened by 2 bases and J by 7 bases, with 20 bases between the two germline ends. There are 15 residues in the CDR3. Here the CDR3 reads CAWSQWGVQQREAFF. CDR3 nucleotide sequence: TGTGCCTGGAGTCAATGGGGGGTCCAACAGCGTGAAGCTTTCTTT.

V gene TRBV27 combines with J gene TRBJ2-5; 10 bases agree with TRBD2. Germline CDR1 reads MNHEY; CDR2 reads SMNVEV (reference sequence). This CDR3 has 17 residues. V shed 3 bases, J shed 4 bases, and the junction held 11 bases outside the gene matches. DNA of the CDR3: TGTGCCAGCAGTTTCGGGCCTAAGCGGGAGGGAGTAGAGACCCAGTACTTC. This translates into CASSFGPKREGVETQYF.

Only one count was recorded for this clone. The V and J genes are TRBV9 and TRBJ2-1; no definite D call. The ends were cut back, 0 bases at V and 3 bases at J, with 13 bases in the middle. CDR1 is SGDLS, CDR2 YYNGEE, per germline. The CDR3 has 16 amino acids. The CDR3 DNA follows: TGTGCCAGCAGCGTAGCTATAACATCAGGCTACAATGAGCAGTTCTTC. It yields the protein CASSVAITSGYNEQFF.